This TCR beta chain was sequenced in a study of post-analysis software for immune sequencing data. Overall study context: The patients showed relapsing-remitting, secondary progressive and progressive-relapsing multiple sclerosis courses. Points from the study as a whole: About 5 TRBV segments occurring more often in patients than controls included TRBV5-6, TRBV5-1 and TRBV20-1. Normalized Chao1 diversity was significantly lower in multiple sclerosis patients than in controls.

Turning to this clonotype: Its target is not known.

Sequencing libraries made from TCR beta cDNA carried unique molecular identifiers. With roughly 1 to 11 million T cells as the source, roughly 0.5 million cDNA molecules resulted. TCRdb re-derived calls from the PCR reads in MiXCR, one entry per CDR3 protein. The sample lists about half a million distinct CDR3 sequences, under 55% occurring once. This CDR3 has 19 amino acids. In germline, CDR1 is MNHEY, CDR2 SMNVEV (reference sequence). V trimming: 2 bases; J trimming: 5 bases; junction bases outside the gene matches: 14. Sequenced input: blood. The clonotype originates from a girl aged 5 to 17 with multiple sclerosis. The J gene is TRBJ2-2, the V gene TRBV27; 10 bases agree with TRBD1. The CDR3 reads CASSLTGGGQGLGTGELFF. CDR3 sequence (DNA): TGTGCCAGCAGTTTAACGGGTGGGGGACAGGGGCTTGGTACCGGGGAGCTGTTTTTT.